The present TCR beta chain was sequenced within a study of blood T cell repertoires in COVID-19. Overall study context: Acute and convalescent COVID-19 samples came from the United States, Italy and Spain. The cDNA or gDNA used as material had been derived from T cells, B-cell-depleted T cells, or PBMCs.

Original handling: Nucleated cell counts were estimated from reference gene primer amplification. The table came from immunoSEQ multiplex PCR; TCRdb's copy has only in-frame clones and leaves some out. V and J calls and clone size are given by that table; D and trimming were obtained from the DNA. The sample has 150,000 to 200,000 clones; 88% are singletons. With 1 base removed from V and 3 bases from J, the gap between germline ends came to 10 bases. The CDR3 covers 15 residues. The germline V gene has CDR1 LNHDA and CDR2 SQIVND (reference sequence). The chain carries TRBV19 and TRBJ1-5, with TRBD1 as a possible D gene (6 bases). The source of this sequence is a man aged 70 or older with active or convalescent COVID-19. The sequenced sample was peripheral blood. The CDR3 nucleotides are TGTGCCAGTAGTATAGGAACAGGGACCAATCAGCCCCAGCATTTT. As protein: CASSIGTGTNQPQHF. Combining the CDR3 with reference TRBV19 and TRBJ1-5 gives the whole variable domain DGGITQSPKYLFRKEGQNVTLSCEQNLNHDAMYWYRQDPGQGLRLIYYSQIVNDFQKGDIAEGYSVSREKKESFPLTVTSAQKNPTAFYLCASSIGTGTNQPQHFGDGTRLSIL.